The sequence of this T cell receptor (beta chain) was determined in a study of Ad26.COV2.S vaccination and SARS-CoV-2 variants. The treatment here: some 20 received Ad26.COV2.S at low or high dose, single or two shots; 5 received placebo; per-sample allocation not given. The samples were gathered on day 63 after the first injection of vaccine or placebo. An adult aged 18-55 years in Boston served as the donor. Clones were read by immunoSEQ multiplex PCR, and TCRdb kept only the in-frame ones, dropping some. The table has 400,000 to 500,000 clones, nearly 90% seen once. As concerns this clone: Its antigen is currently unknown.

Study-level results: Responses of T cells in total may have been underestimated by the TCR breadth and depth analyses. Reported post-vaccination CD8+ and CD4+ T cell responses to spike showed substantial breadth.

In germline, CDR1 is SGHNT, CDR2 YENEEA. The CDR3 runs 14 residues. V was clipped by 3 bases and J by 5 bases; unmatched bases: 2. This receptor was taken from a person between 18 and 65 years old who received the Ad26.COV2.S COVID-19 vaccine or a placebo. V is TRBV11-3 and J is TRBJ1-1; 11 positions agree with TRBD1. The material sequenced was peripheral blood, taken in a trial of Ad26.COV2.S vaccine versus placebo. The CDR3 here is CASSFGTGGTEAFF. DNA of the CDR3: TGTGCCAGCAGCTTCGGGACAGGGGGTACTGAAGCTTTCTTT. Using reference TRBV11-3 and TRBJ1-1 for the parts outside the CDR3, the full variable domain is EAGVVQSPRYKIIEKKQPVAFWCNPISGHNTLYWYLQNLGQGPELLIRYENEEAVDDSQLPKDRFSAERLKGVDSTLKIQPAELGDSAVYLCASSFGTGGTEAFFGQGTRLTVV.